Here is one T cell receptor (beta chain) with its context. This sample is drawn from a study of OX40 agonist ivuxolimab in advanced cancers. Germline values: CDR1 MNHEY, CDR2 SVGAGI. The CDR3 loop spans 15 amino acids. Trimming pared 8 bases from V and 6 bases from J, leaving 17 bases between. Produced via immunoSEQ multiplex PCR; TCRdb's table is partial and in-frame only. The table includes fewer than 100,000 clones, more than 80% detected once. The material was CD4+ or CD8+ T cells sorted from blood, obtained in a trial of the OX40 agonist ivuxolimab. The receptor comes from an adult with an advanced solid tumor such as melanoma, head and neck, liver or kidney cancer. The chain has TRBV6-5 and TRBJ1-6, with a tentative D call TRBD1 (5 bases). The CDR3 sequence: CASRTVEGRNSPLHF. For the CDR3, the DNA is TGTGCCAGCCGGACGGTGGAGGGGCGTAATTCACCCCTCCACTTT.